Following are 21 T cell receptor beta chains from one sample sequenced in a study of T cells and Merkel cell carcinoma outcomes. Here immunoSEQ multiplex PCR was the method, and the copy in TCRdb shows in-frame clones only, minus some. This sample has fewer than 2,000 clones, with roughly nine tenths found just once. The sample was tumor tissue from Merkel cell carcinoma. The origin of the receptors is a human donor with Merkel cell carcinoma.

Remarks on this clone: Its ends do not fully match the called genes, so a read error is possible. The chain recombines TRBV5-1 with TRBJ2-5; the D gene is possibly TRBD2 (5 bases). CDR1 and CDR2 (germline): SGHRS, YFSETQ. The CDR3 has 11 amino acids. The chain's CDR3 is CASSSGETQYF. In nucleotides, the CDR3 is TGCGCCAGCAGCTCCGGGGAGACCCAATACTTC.

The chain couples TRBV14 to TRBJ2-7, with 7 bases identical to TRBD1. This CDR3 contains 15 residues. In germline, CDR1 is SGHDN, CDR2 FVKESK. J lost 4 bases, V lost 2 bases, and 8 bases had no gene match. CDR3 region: CASSQTTGTAYEQYF. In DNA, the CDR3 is TGTGCCAGCAGCCAAACCACCGGGACAGCTTACGAGCAGTACTTC. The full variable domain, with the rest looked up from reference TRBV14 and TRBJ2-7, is EAGVTQFPSHSVIEKGQTVTLRCDPISGHDNLYWYRRVMGKEIKFLLHFVKESKQDESGMPNNRFLAERTGGTYSTLKVQPAELEDSGVYFCASSQTTGTAYEQYFGPGTRLTVT.

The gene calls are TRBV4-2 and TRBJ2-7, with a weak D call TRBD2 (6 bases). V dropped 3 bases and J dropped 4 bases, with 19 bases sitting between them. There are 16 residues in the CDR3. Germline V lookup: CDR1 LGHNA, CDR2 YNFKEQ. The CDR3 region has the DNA TGTGCCAGCAGCCACATCCGGGACTGGAGCTCTTACGAGCAGTACTTC. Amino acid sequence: CASSHIRDWSSYEQYF.

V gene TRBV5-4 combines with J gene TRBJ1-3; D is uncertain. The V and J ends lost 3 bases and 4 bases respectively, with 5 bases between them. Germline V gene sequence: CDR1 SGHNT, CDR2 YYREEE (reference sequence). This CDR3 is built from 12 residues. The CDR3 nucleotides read TGTGCCAGCAGCTCTGGGGGAAACACCATATATTTT. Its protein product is CASSSGGNTIYF.

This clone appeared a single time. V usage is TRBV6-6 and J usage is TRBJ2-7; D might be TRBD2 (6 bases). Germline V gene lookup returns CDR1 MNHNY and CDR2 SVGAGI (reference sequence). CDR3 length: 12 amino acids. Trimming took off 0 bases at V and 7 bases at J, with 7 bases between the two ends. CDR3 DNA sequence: TGTGCCAGCAGTTACTCGGCGGGGGAGCAGTACTTC. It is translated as CASSYSAGEQYF.

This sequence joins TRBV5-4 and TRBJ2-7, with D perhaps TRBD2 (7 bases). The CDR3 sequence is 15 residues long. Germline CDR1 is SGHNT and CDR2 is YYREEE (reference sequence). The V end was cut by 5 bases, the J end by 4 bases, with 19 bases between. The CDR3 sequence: CASRPSRGGLYEQYF. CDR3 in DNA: TGTGCCAGCAGACCAAGTAGGGGGGGCCTATACGAGCAGTACTTC.

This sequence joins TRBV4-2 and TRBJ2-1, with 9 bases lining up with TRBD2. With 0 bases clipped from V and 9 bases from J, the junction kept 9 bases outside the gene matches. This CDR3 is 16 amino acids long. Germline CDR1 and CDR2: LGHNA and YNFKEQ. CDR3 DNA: TGTGCCAGCAGCCAAGACTCGAGCGGGGGGTATATTGAGCAGTTCTTC. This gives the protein CASSQDSSGGYIEQFF.

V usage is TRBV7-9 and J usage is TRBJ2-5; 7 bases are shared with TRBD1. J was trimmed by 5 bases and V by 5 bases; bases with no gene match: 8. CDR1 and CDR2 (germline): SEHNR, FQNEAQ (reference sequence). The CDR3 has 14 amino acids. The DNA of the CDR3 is TGTGCCAGCAGCACCCGACAGGGAGAGGAGACCCAGTACTTC. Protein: CASSTRQGEETQYF.

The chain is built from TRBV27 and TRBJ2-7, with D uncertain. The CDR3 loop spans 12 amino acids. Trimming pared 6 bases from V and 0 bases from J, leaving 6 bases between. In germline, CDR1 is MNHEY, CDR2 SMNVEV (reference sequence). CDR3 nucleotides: TGTGCCAGCAGCCGAAACTCCTACGAGCAGTACTTC. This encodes CASSRNSYEQYF.

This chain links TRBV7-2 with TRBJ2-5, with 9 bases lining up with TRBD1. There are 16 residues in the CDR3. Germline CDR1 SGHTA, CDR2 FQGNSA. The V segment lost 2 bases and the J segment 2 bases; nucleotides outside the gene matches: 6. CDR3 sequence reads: CASSLMGQGVQETQYF. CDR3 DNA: TGTGCCAGCAGCTTAATGGGACAGGGTGTACAAGAGACCCAGTACTTC.

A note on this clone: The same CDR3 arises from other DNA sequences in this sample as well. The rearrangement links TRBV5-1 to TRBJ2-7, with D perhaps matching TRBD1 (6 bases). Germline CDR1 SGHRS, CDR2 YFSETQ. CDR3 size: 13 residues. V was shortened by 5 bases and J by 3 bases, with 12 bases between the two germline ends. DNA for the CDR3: TGCGCCAGCAGACTCGGACAGAACTACGAGCAGTACTTC. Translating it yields CASRLGQNYEQYF.

DNA for the CDR3: TGTGCCAGCAGCTTATCCGGCATGCACTACGAGCAGTACTTC. Amino acids: CASSLSGMHYEQYF. The rearrangement links TRBV7-9 to TRBJ2-7; D is unresolved. Germline V CDR1 and CDR2: SEHNR, FQNEAQ (reference sequence). CDR3 size: 14 residues. Deletions cut 2 bases from V and 3 bases from J, with 11 bases between.

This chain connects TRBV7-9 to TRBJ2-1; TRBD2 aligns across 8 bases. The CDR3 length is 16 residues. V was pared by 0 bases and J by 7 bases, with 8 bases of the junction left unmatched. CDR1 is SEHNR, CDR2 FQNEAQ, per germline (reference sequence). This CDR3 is CASSLAGLGNVNEQFF. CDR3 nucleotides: TGTGCCAGCAGCTTAGCGGGACTAGGGAACGTTAATGAGCAGTTCTTC.

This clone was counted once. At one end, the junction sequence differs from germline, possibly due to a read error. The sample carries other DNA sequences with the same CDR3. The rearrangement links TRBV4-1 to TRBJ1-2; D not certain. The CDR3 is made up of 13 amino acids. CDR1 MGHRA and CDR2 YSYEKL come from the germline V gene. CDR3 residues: CASSQDHGFGYTF. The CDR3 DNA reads TGCGCCAGCAGCCAAGATCACGGATTCGGCTACACTTTC.

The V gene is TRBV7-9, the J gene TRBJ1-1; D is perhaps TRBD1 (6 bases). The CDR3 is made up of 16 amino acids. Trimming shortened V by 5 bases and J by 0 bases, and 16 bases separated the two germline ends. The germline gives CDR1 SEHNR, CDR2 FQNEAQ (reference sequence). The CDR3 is CASSNGGLTMNTEAFF. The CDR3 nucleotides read TGTGCCAGCAGCAACGGGGGGCTAACGATGAACACTGAAGCTTTCTTT.

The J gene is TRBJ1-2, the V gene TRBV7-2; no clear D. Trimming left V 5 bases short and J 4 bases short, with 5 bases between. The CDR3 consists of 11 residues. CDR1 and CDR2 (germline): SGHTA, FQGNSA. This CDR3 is CASSLSYGYTF. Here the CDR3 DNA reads TGTGCCAGCAGCCTAAGCTATGGCTACACCTTC.

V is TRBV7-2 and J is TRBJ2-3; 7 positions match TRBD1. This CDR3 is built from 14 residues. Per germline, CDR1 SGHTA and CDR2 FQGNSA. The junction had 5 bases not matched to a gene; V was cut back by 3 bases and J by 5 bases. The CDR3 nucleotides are TGTGCCAGCAGCTTTAACAGGGGCCTAGATACGCAGTATTTT. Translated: CASSFNRGLDTQYF.

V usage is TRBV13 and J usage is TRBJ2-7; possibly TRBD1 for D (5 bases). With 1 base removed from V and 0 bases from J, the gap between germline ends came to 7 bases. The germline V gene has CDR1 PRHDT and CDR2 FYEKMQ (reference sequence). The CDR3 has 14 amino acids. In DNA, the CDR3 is TGTGCCAGCAGCTTAGCAGGGTTCTCCTACGAGCAGTACTTC. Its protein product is CASSLAGFSYEQYF. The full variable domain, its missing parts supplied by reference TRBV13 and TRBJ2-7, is AAGVIQSPRHLIKEKRETATLKCYPIPRHDTVYWYQQGPGQDPQFLISFYEKMQSDKGSIPDRFSAQQFSDYHSELNMSSLELGDSALYFCASSLAGFSYEQYFGPGTRLTVT.

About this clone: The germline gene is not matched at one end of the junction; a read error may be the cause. The CDR3 loop is CASSLASEAFF. The DNA of the CDR3 is TGTGCCAGCAGCCTAGCTAGTGAAGCTTTCTTT. This chain uses TRBV7-9 with TRBJ1-1; D not resolved. The germline CDR1 and CDR2 sequences are SEHNR and FQNEAQ (reference sequence). The CDR3 extends over 11 amino acids.

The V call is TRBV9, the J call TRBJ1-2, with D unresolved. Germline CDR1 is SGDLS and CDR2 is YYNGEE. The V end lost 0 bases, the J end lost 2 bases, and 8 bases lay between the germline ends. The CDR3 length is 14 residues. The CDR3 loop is CASSVAGQNYGYTF. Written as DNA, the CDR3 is TGTGCCAGCAGCGTAGCTGGGCAGAACTATGGCTACACCTTC.

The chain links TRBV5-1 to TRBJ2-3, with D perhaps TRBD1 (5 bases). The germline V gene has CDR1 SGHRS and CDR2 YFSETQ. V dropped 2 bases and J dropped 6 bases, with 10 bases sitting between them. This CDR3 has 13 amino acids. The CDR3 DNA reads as TGCGCCAGCAGCTTTCAGGGTTGGGATACGCAGTATTTT. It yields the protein CASSFQGWDTQYF.